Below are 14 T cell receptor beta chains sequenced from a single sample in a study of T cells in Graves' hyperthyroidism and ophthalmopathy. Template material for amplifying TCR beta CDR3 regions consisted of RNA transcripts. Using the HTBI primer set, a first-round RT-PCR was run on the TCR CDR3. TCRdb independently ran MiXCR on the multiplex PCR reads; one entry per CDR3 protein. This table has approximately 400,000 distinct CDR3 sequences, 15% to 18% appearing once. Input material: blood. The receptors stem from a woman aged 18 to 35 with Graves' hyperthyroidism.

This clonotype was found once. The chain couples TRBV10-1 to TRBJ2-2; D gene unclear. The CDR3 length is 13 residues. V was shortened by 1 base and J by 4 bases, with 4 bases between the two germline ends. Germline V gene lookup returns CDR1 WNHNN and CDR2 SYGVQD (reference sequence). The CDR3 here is CASSEFGTGELFF. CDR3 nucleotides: TGCGCCAGCAGTGAGTTCGGCACCGGGGAGCTGTTTTTT.

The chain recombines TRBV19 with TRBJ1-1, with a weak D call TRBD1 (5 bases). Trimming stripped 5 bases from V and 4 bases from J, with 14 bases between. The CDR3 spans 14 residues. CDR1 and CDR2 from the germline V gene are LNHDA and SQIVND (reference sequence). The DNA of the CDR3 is TGTGCCAGTAGTGTCTGGGGGGGAAGCACTGAAGCTTTCTTT. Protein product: CASSVWGGSTEAFF.

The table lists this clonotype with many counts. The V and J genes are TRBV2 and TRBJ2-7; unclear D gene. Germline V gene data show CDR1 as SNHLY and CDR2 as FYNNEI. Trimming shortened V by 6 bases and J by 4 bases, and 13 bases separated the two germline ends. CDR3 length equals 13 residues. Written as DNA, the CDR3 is TGTGCCAGCAGGTTGGGTAGAACGTACGAGCAGTACTTC. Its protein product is CASRLGRTYEQYF.

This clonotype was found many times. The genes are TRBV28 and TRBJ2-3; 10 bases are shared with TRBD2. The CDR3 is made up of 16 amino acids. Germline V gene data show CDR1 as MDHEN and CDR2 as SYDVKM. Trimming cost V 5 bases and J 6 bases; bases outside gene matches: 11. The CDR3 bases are TGTGCCAGCAGTCCCGGGGAGCGGGAGGGGTTGGATACGCAGTATTTT. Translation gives CASSPGEREGLDTQYF. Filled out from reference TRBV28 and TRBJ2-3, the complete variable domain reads DVKVTQSSRYLVKRTGEKVFLECVQDMDHENMFWYRQDPGLGLRLIYFSYDVKMKEKGDIPEGYSVSREKKERFSLILESASTNQTSMYLCASSPGEREGLDTQYFGPGTRLTVL.

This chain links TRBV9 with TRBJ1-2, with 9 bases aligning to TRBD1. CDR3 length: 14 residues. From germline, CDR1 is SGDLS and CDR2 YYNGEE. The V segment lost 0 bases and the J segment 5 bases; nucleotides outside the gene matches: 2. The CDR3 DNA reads TGTGCCAGCAGCGTAGGGACAGGGGTGTATGGCTACACCTTC. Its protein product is CASSVGTGVYGYTF.

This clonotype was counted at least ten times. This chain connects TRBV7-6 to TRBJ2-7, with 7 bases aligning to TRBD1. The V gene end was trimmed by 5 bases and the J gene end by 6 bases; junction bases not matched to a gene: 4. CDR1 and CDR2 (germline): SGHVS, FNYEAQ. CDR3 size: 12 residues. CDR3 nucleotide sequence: TGTGCCAGCAGCCAGGGACAGACCGAGCAGTACTTC. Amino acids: CASSQGQTEQYF.

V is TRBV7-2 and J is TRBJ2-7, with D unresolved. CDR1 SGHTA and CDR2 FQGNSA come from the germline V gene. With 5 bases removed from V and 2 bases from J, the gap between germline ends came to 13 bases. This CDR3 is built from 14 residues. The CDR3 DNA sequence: TGTGCCAGCAGCCCTGGACCAGAACCCTACGAGCAGTACTTC. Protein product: CASSPGPEPYEQYF.

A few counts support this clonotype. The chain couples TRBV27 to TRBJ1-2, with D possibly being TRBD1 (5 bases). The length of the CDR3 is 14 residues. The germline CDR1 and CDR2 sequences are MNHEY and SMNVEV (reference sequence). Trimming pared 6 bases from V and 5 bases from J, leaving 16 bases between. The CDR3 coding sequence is TGTGCCAGCAGCTCGTGGGGGACTAGTTATGGCTACACCTTC. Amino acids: CASSSWGTSYGYTF.

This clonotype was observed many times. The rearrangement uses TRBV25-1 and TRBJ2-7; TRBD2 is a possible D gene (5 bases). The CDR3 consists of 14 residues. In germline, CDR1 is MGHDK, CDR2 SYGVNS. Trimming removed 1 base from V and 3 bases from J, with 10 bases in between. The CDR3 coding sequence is TGTGCCAGCAGTGAATCCGACTATATCTACGAGCAGTACTTC. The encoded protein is CASSESDYIYEQYF.

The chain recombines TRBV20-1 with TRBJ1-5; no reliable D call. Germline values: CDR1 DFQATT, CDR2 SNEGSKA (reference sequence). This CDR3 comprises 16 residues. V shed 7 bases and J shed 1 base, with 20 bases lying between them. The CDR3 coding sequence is TGCAGTGTCAAACTTGGCATAGGGCCCAGCAATCAGCCCCAGCATTTT. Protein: CSVKLGIGPSNQPQHF.

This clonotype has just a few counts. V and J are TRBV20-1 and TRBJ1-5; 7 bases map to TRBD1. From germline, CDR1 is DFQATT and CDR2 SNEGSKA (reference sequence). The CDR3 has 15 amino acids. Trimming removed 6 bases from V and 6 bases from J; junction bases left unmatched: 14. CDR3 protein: CSAQGGSRDSQPQHF. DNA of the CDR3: TGCAGTGCCCAGGGGGGGTCCCGGGACAGTCAGCCCCAGCATTTT.

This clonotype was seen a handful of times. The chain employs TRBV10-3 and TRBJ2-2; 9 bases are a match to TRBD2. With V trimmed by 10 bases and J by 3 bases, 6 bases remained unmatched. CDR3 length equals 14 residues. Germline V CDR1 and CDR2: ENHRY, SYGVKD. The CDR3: CATLAGVDTGELFF. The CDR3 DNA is TGTGCCACACTAGCGGGTGTGGACACCGGGGAGCTGTTTTTT.

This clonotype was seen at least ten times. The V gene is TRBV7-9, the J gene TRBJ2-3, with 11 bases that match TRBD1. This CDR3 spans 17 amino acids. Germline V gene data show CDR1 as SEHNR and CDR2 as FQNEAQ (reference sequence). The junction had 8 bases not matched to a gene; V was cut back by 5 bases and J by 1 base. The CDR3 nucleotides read TGTGCCAGCAGCCGGGACAGGGGGACTCTTGGCACAGATACGCAGTATTTT. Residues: CASSRDRGTLGTDTQYF.

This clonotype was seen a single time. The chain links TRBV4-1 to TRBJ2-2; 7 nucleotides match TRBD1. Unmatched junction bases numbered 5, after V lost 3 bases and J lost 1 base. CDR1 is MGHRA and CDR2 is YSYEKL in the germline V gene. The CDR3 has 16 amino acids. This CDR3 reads CASSHPTGQNTGELFF. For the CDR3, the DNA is TGCGCCAGCAGCCACCCGACAGGGCAGAACACCGGGGAGCTGTTTTTT.